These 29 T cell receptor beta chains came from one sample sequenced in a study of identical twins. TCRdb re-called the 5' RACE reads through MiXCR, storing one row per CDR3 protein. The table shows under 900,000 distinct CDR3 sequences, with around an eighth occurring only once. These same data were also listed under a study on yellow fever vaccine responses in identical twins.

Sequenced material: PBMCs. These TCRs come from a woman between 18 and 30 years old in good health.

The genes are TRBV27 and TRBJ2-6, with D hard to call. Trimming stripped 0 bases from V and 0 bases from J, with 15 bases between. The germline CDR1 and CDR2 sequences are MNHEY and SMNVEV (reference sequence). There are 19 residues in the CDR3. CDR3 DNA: TGTGCCAGCAGTTTATCGAGCCCAATTCCCAGCTCTGGGGCCAACGTCCTGACTTTC. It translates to CASSLSSPIPSSGANVLTF.

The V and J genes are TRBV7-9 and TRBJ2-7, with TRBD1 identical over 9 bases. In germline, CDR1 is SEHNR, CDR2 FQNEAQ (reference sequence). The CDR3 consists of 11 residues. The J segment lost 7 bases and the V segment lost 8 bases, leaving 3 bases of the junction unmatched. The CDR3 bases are TGTGCCAGCGACAGGGGGGGAGAGCAGTACGTC. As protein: CASDRGGEQYV.

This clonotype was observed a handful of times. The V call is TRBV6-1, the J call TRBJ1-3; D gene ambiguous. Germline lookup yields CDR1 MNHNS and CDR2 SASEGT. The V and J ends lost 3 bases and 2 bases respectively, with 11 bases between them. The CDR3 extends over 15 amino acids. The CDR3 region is CASSEQVLTGNTIYF. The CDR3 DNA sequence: TGTGCCAGCAGTGAGCAGGTCTTAACTGGAAACACCATATATTTT.

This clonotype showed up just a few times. CDR3 amino acids: CASSYSEGLVNETYEQYF. CDR3 nucleotides: TGTGCCAGCAGTTACTCGGAGGGACTAGTGAACGAAACCTACGAGCAGTACTTC. The V and J genes are TRBV6-5 and TRBJ2-7; 8 nucleotides line up with TRBD2. V lost 0 bases to trimming and J lost 2 bases; unmatched junction nucleotides: 12. The CDR3 extends over 18 amino acids. Per the germline V gene, CDR1 is MNHEY and CDR2 is SVGAGI.

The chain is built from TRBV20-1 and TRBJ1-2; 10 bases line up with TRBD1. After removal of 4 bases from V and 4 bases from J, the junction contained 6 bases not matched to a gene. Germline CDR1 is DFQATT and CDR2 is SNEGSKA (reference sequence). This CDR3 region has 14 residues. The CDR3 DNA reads TGCAGTGCTACCCCGACAGGGGGCGTCTATGGCTACACCTTC. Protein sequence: CSATPTGGVYGYTF.

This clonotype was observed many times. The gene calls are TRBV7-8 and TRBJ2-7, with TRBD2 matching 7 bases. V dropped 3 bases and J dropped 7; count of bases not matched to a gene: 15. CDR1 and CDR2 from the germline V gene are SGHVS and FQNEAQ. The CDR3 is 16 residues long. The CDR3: CASSLGVAGSLREQYF. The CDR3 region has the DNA TGTGCCAGCAGCTTGGGGGTAGCGGGTAGTCTACGAGAGCAGTACTTC.

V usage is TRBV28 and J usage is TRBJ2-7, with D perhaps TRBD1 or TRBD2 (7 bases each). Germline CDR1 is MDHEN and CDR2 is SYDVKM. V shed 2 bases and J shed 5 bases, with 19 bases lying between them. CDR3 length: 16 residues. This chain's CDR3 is CASSLIQGEGDDEQYF. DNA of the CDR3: TGTGCCAGCAGTTTAATTCAGGGGGAGGGGGACGACGAGCAGTACTTC.

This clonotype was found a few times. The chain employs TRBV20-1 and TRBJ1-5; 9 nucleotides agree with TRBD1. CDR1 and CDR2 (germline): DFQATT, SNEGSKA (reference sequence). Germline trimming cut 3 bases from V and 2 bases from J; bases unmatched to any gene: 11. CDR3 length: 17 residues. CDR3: CSARGTGTGTRNQPQHF. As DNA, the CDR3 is TGCAGTGCTAGGGGCACCGGGACAGGGACCCGCAATCAGCCCCAGCATTTT.

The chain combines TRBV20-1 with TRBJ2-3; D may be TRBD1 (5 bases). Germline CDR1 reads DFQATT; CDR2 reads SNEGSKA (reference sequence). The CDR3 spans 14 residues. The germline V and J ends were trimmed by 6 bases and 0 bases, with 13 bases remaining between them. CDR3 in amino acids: CSAPLDISTDTQYF. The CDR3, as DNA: TGCAGTGCACCCCTGGACATTAGCACAGATACGCAGTATTTT.

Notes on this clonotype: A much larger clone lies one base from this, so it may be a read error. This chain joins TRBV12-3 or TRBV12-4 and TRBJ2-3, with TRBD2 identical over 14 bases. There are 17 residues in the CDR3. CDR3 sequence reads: CASCLGTSGRVTDTQYF. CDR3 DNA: TGTGCCAGCTGTTTGGGGACTAGCGGGAGAGTTACAGATACGCAGTATTTT.

CDR3: CASSLASSLETQYF. Written as DNA, the CDR3 is TGTGCCAGCAGTTTAGCTTCCTCCTTAGAGACCCAGTACTTC. The chain is built from TRBV12-3 or TRBV12-4 and TRBJ2-5; no clear D gene. This CDR3 is 14 amino acids long. Trimming left V 0 bases short and J 4 bases short, with 9 bases between.

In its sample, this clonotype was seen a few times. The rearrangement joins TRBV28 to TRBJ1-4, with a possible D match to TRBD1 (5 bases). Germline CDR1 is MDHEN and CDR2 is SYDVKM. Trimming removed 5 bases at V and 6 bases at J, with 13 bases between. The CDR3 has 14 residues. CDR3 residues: CASSIQGSHEKLFF. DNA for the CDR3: TGTGCCAGCAGTATCCAGGGCAGTCATGAAAAACTGTTTTTT.

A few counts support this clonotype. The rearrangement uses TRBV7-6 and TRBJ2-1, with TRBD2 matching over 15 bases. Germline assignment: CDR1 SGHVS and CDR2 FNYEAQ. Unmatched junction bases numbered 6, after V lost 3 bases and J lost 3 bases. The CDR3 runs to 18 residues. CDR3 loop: CASSFSSGLAGGYNEQFF. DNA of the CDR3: TGTGCCAGCAGCTTTAGTTCGGGACTAGCGGGGGGCTACAATGAGCAGTTCTTC. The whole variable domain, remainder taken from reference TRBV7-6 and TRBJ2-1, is GAGVSQSPRYKVTKRGQDVALRCDPISGHVSLYWYRQALGQGPEFLTYFNYEAQQDKSGLPNDRFSAERPEGSISTLTIQRTEQRDSAMYRCASSFSSGLAGGYNEQFFGPGTRLTVL.

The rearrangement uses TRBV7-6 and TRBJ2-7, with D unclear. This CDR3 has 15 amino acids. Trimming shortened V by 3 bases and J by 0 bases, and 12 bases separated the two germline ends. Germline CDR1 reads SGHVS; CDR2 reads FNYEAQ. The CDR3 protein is CASSFTRASSYEQYV. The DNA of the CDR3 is TGTGCCAGCAGCTTCACCCGGGCCTCCTCCTACGAGCAGTACGTC.

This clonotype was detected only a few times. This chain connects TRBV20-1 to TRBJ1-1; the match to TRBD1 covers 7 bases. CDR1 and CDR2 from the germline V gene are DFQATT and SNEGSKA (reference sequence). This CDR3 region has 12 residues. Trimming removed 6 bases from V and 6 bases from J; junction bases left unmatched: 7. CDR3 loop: CSATTGVPEAFF. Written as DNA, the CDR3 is TGCAGTGCCACTACAGGGGTCCCTGAAGCTTTCTTT.

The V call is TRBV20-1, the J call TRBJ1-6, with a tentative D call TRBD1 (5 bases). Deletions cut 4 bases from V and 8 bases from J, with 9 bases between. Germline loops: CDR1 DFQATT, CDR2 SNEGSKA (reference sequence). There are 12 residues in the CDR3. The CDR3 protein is CSATWGDSPLHF. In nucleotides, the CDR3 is TGCAGTGCTACCTGGGGCGATTCACCCCTCCACTTT.

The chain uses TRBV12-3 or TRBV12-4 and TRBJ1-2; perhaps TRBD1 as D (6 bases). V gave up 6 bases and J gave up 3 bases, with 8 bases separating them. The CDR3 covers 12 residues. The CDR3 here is CASRRGDYGYTF. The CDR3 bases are TGTGCCAGCAGAAGGGGGGACTATGGCTACACCTTC.

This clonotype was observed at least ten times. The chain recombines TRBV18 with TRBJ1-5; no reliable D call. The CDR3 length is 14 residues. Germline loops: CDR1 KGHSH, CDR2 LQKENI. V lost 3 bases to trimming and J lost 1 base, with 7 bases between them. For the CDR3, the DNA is TGTGCCAGCTCACCCGAGGGAAGCAATCAGCCCCAGCATTTT. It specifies CASSPEGSNQPQHF.

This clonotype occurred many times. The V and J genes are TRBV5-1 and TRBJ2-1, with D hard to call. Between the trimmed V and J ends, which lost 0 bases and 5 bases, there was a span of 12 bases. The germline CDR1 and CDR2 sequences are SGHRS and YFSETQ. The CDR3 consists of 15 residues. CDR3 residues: CASSLELSNNNEQFF. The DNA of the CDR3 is TGCGCCAGCAGCTTGGAGTTAAGTAACAACAATGAGCAGTTCTTC.

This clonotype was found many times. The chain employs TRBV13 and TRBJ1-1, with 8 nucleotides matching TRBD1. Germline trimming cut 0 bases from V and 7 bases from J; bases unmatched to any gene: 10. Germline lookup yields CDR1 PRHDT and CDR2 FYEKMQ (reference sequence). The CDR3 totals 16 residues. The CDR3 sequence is CASSLGPPTGEDEAFF. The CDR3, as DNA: TGTGCCAGCAGCTTAGGCCCTCCGACAGGGGAGGATGAAGCTTTCTTT. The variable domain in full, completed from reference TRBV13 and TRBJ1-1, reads AAGVIQSPRHLIKEKRETATLKCYPIPRHDTVYWYQQGPGQDPQFLISFYEKMQSDKGSIPDRFSAQQFSDYHSELNMSSLELGDSALYFCASSLGPPTGEDEAFFGQGTRLTVV.

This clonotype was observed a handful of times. The CDR3 DNA reads TGTGCCATCAGTGGGTCTGATAATTCACCCCTCCACTTT. Translating it yields CAISGSDNSPLHF. The rearrangement links TRBV10-3 to TRBJ1-6; D is unclear. The germline gives CDR1 ENHRY, CDR2 SYGVKD. The V end lost 4 bases, the J end lost 5 bases, and 6 bases lay between the germline ends. The CDR3 totals 13 residues.

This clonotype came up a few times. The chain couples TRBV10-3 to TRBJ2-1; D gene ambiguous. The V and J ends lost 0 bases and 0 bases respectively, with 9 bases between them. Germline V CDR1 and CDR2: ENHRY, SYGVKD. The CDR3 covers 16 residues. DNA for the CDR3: TGTGCCATCAGTGAGTCGTCCCCTAGCTCCTACAATGAGCAGTTCTTC. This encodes CAISESSPSSYNEQFF.

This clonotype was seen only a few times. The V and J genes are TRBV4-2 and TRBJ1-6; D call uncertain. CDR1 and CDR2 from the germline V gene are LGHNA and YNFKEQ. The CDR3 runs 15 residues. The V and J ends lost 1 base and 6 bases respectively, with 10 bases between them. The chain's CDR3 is CASSQVSGANSPLHF. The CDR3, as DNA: TGTGCCAGCAGCCAAGTGTCAGGCGCTAATTCACCCCTCCACTTT.

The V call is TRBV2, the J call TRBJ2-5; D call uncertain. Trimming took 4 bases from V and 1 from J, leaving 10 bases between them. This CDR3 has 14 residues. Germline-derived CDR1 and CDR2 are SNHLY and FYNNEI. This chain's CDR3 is CASSARQTQETQYF. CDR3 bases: TGTGCCAGCAGTGCTCGACAAACCCAAGAGACCCAGTACTTC.

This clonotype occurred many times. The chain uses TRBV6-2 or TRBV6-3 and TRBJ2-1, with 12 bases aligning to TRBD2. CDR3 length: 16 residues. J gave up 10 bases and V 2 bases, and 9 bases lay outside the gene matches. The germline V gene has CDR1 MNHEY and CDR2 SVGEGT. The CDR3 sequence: CASSYGTSGRMREQFF. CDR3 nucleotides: TGTGCCAGCAGTTACGGAACTAGCGGGAGGATGAGGGAGCAGTTCTTC.

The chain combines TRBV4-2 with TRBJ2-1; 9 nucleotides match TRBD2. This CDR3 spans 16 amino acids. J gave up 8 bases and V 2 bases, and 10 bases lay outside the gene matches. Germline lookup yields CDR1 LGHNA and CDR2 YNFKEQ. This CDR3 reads CASSQFFERGEDEQFF. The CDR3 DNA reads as TGTGCCAGCAGCCAATTTTTCGAGCGGGGGGAGGATGAGCAGTTCTTC.

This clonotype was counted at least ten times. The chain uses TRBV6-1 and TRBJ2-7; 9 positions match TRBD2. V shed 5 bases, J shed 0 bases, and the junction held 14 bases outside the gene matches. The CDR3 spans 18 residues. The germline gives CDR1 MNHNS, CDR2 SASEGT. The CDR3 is CASSPSLAGATRSYEQYF. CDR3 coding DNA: TGTGCCAGCAGTCCGTCGTTAGCGGGGGCAACCCGCTCCTACGAGCAGTACTTC.

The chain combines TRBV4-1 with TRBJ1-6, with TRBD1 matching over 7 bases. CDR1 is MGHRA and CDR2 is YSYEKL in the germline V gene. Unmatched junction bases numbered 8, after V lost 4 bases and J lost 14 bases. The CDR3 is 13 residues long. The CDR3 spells CASSPGQPSTLHF. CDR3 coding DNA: TGCGCCAGCAGCCCGGGACAGCCTTCGACCCTCCACTTT.

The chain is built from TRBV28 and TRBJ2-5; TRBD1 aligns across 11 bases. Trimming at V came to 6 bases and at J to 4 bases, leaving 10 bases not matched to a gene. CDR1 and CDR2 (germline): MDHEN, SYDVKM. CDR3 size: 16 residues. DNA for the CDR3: TGTGCCAGCAGCTATATCGGACAGGGGGCGGGAGAGACCCAGTACTTC. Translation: CASSYIGQGAGETQYF.